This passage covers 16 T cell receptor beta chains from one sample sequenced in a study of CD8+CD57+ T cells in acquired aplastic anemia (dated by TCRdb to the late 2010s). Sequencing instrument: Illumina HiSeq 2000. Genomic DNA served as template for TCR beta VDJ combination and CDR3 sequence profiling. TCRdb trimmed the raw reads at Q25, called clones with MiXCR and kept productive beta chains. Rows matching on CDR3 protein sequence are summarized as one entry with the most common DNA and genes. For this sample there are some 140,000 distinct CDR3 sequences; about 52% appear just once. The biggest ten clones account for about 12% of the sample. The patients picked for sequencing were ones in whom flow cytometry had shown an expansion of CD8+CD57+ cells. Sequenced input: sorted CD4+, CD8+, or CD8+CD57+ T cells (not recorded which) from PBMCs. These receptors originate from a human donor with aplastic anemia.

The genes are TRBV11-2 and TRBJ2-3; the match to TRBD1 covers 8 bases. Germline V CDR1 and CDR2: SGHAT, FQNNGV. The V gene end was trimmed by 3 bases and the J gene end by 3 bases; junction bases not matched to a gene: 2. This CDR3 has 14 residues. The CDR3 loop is CASSFDRGTDTQYF. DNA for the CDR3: TGTGCCAGCAGCTTTGACAGGGGTACAGATACGCAGTATTTT.

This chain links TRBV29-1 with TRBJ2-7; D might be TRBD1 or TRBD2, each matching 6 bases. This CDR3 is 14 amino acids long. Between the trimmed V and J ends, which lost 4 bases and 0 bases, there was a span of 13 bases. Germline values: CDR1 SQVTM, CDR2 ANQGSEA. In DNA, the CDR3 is TGCAGCGTTGGGGGGGCTTCCAGCTCCTACGAGCAGTACTTC. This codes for CSVGGASSSYEQYF.

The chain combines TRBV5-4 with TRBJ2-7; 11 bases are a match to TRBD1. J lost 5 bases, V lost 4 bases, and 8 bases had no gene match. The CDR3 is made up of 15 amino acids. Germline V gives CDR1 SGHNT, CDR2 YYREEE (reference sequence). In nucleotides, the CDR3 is TGTGCCAGCAGCCAGGGGACAGGGGGTTACCACGAGCAGTACTTC. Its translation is CASSQGTGGYHEQYF.

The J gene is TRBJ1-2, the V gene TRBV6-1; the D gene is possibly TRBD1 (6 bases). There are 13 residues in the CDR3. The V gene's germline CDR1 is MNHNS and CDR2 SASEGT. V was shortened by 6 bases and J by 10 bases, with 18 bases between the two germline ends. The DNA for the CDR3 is TGTGCCAGCAGCCCCAGAGACAGGCGGCCCTACACCTTC. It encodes CASSPRDRRPYTF.

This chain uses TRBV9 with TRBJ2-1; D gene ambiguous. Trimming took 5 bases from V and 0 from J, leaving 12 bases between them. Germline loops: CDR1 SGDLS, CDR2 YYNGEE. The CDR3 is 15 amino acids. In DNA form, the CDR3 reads TGTGCCAGCAGTCGCACCGAAAGCTCCTACAATGAGCAGTTCTTC. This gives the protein CASSRTESSYNEQFF.

The CDR3 reads CASSGGRETGELFF. CDR3 DNA sequence: TGCGCCAGCAGCGGGGGCAGGGAAACCGGGGAGCTGTTTTTT. The gene calls are TRBV5-1 and TRBJ2-2, with TRBD1 as a possible D gene (6 bases). Germline CDR1 is SGHRS and CDR2 is YFSETQ. Trimming removed 4 bases at V and 5 bases at J, with 12 bases between. The CDR3 has 14 amino acids.

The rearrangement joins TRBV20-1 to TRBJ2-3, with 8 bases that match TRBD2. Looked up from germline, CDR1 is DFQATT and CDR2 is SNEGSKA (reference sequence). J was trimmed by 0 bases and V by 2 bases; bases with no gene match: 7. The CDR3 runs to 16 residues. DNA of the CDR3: TGCAGTGCTAGAATCGGAGCGGGAGTTAGCACAGATACGCAGTATTTT. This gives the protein CSARIGAGVSTDTQYF.

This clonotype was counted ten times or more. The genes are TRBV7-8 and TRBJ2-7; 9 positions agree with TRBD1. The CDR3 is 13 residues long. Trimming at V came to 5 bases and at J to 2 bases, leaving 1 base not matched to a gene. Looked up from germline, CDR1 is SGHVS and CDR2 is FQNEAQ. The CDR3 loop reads CASSRDRAYEQYF. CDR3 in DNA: TGTGCCAGCAGCCGGGACAGGGCCTACGAGCAGTACTTC. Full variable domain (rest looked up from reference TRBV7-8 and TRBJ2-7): GAGVSQSPRYKVAKRGQDVALRCDPISGHVSLFWYQQALGQGPEFLTYFQNEAQLDKSGLPSDRFFAERPEGSVSTLKIQRTQQEDSAVYLCASSRDRAYEQYFGPGTRLTVT.

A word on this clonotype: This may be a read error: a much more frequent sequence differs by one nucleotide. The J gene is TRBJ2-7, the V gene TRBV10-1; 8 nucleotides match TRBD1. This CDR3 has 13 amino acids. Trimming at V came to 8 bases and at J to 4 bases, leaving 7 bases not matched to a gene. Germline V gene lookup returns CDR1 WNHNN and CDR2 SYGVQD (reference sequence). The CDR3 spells CASGPDRDYEQYF. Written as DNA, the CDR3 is TGCGCCAGCGGTCCGGACAGGGATTACGAGCAGTACTTC.

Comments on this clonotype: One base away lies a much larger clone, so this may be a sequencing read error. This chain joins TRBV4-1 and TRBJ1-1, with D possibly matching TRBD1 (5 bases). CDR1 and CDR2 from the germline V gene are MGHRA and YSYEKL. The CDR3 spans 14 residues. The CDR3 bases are TGCGCCAGCAGCGGCTTGCAGGGAAGAACTGAAGCTTCCTTT. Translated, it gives CASSGLQGRTEASF.

For the CDR3, the DNA is TGTGCCAGCAGGGTGCACGCTAGCAATCAGCCCCAGCATTTT. Its translation is CASRVHASNQPQHF. V gene TRBV27 combines with J gene TRBJ1-5; D gene uncertain. Germline V gives CDR1 MNHEY, CDR2 SMNVEV (reference sequence). V lost 6 bases, J lost 0 bases, and 9 bases lay in between. This CDR3 has 14 amino acids.

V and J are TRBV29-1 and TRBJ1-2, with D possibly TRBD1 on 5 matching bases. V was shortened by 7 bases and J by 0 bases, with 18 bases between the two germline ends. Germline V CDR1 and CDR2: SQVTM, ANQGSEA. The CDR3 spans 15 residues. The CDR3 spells CSADHWDPANYGYTF. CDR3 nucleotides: TGCAGCGCCGATCACTGGGACCCCGCTAACTATGGCTACACCTTC.

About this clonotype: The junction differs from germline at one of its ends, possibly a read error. CDR3 loop: CASTLAGSYEQHF. DNA for the CDR3: TGTGCCAGCACCCTAGCGGGGAGCTACGAGCAGCACTTC. The chain carries TRBV6-2 or TRBV6-3 and TRBJ2-7; 9 bases align to TRBD2. The CDR3 is made up of 13 amino acids. Germline V lookup: CDR1 MNHEY, CDR2 SVGEGT.

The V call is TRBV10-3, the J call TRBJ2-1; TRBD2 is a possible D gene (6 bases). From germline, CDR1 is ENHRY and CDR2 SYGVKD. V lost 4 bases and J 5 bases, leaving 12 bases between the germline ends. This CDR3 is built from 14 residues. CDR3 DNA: TGTGCCATCAGTGCATTTAGCGGTAACAATGAGCAGTTCTTC. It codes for CAISAFSGNNEQFF.

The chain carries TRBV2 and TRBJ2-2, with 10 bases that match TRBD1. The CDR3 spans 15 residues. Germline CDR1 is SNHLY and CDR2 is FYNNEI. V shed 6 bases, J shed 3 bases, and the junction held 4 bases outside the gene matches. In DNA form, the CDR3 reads TGTGCCAGCAGGAGGGGGACAGGGGACACCGGGGAGCTGTTTTTT. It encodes CASRRGTGDTGELFF.

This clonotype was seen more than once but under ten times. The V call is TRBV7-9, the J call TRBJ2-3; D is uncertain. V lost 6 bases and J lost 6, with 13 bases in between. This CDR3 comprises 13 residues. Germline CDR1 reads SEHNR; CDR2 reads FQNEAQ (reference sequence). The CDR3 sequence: CASSWDVRDTQYF. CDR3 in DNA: TGTGCCAGCAGTTGGGATGTGAGGGATACGCAGTATTTT.